This is a list of T cell receptor beta chains from one sample in a study of T-cell memory formation after mild COVID-19. TCRdb re-called the 5' RACE reads with MiXCR, one entry per CDR3 protein. The sample has 470,000 or so distinct CDR3 sequences, around 17% seen once. The sequencing input was PBMCs or a T cell subset sorted from them (not recorded which). The receptors shown here come from a man younger than 35 who had mild COVID-19 (a few samples of this study predate the infection). Cell type and time point are not known. CDR3s include the opening cysteine and the closing phenylalanine or tryptophan. The D gene is left open where the match is weak. For some rows the clone size is stated as once, few or many, or as a class when expanded; others skip it.

v_call	clone_size	d_call	j_call	cdr3_nt	cdr3_aa
TRBV12-3/TRBV12-4	few	-	TRBJ1-2	TGTGCCAGCAGCCCCAAGGGGGTACGCTATGGCTACACCTTC	CASSPKGVRYGYTF
TRBV11-2	few	-	TRBJ2-7	TGTGCCAGCAGCGTGGACATCACGGGCGAGCAGTACTTC	CASSVDITGEQYF
TRBV12-3/TRBV12-4	-	-	TRBJ1-5	TGTGCCAGCACCGCCCCAGGAGTAGAACAGCCCCAGCATTTT	CASTAPGVEQPQHF
TRBV11-2	-	-	TRBJ1-4	TGTGCCAGCAGCCGGACGTATGGTGCAACTAATGAAAAACTGTTTTTT	CASSRTYGATNEKLFF
TRBV12-3/TRBV12-4	many	TRBD2	TRBJ2-2	TGTGCCAGCAGCTTGGGACTAGCGGGCGCCGGGGAGCTGTTTTTT	CASSLGLAGAGELFF
TRBV12-5	few	-	TRBJ1-6	TGTGCTAGTGGTTTGGGGTTGCCGGGTTCACCCCTCCACTTT	CASGLGLPGSPLHF
TRBV9	many	-	TRBJ1-3	TGTGCCAGCAGCTCAGGACAGAGCTCTGGAAACACCATATATTTT	CASSSGQSSGNTIYF
TRBV7-2	-	TRBD2	TRBJ2-5	TGTGCCAGCAGCTTTGGACTAGCGGGGGTAGGAGAGACCCAGTACTTC	CASSFGLAGVGETQYF
TRBV29-1	-	-	TRBJ2-5	TGCAGCGTGGGGTTCAGGGTTTACCAAGAGACCCAGTACTTC	CSVGFRVYQETQYF
TRBV29-1	-	TRBD2	TRBJ2-1	TGCAGCGGGGACCTAGTCGGCGGGGGGCTTGTTGAGCAGTTCTTC	CSGDLVGGGLVEQFF
TRBV6-1	few	-	TRBJ2-7	TGTGCCGGCGGGGACGGGTACGAGCAGTACTTC	CAGGDGYEQYF
TRBV6-2/TRBV6-3	few	-	TRBJ2-2	TGTGCCAGCCTCGACGGGGTACCGAACACCGGGGAGCTGTTTTTT	CASLDGVPNTGELFF
TRBV9	many	-	TRBJ1-4	TGTGCCAGCAGCCCCTCAGTTGCAACTAATGAAAAACTGTTTTTT	CASSPSVATNEKLFF
TRBV5-5	-	TRBD1	TRBJ2-5	TGTGCCAGCAGCTTGACAGGGGGTTCTCAAGAGACCCAGTACTTC	CASSLTGGSQETQYF
TRBV18	few	TRBD2	TRBJ2-1	TGTGCCAGCTCACCACCGGGACTAGGGGCTGACAATGAGCAGTTCTTC	CASSPPGLGADNEQFF
TRBV20-1	-	-	TRBJ2-3	TGCAGTGCTAGATCTGGGGGGCCGGAGACGCAGTATTTT	CSARSGGPETQYF
TRBV19	-	-	TRBJ1-1	TGTGCCAGTAGTGTAGGGGGGTGGGGGCCCCACACTGAAGCTTTCTTT	CASSVGGWGPHTEAFF
TRBV12-3/TRBV12-4	-	-	TRBJ2-3	TGTGCCAGCAGCCGAAGGGGGCGGGGGGACACAGATACGCAGTATTTT	CASSRRGRGDTDTQYF
TRBV9	-	-	TRBJ1-1	TGTGCCAGCAGCGTAGGGCAGGTCGAGTTTGGAGCTTTCTTT	CASSVGQVEFGAFF
TRBV5-1	few	-	TRBJ1-1	TGCGCCAGCAGCAAGCTTGACAACACTGAAGCTTTCTTT	CASSKLDNTEAFF
TRBV20-1	-	TRBD1	TRBJ1-2	TGCAGTGCTACCGGCCAGGGGGAATACTATGGCTACACCTTC	CSATGQGEYYGYTF
TRBV12-3/TRBV12-4	-	-	TRBJ1-1	TGTGCCGGCAGTGACCGCAGTTCCACTGAAGCTTTCTTT	CAGSDRSSTEAFF
TRBV7-9	few	-	TRBJ2-1	TGTGCCAGCAGTCCGGGACGGACCGCCAATGAGCAGTTCTTC	CASSPGRTANEQFF
TRBV5-1	-	TRBD1	TRBJ1-6	TGCGCCAGCAAAGAGGGACAGACGGCTAATTCACCCCTCCACTTT	CASKEGQTANSPLHF
TRBV7-6	-	-	TRBJ2-3	TGTGCCAGCAGCTTTGGGTCAGGATACACAGATACGCAGTATTTT	CASSFGSGYTDTQYF
TRBV5-6	-	-	TRBJ1-6	TGTGCCAGCAGCCGAGGGGGGCGGCTTAATTCACCCCTCCACTTT	CASSRGGRLNSPLHF
TRBV5-1	few	-	TRBJ2-1	TGCGCCAGCAGCTTGGTTGGGGGAGGCGATGAGCAGTTCTTC	CASSLVGGGDEQFF
TRBV15	few	TRBD2	TRBJ2-7	TGTGCCACCAGCAGCCCCGGGACTAGCGACTACGAGCAGTACTTC	CATSSPGTSDYEQYF
TRBV20-1	many	-	TRBJ1-6	TGCAGTGCTAGAGATCCAAGGGCAGGGAGTTCACCCCTCCACTTT	CSARDPRAGSSPLHF
TRBV5-5	many	TRBD1	TRBJ2-1	TGTGCCAGCAGACGGGACAGGTCTTACAATGAGCAGTTCTTC	CASRRDRSYNEQFF
TRBV5-5	-	-	TRBJ2-6	TGTGCCAGCAGCCGGGGGACAGCAACCTCTGGGGCCAACGTCCTGACTTTC	CASSRGTATSGANVLTF
TRBV7-6	-	-	TRBJ1-2	TGTGCCAGCAGCTCCTCCCCACACGGGGGAAACTATGGCTACACCTTC	CASSSSPHGGNYGYTF
TRBV9	-	-	TRBJ2-1	TGTGCCAGCAGCGTAGAGGGAGACTTCTACAATGAGCAGTTCTTC	CASSVEGDFYNEQFF
TRBV18	many	-	TRBJ2-2	TGTGCCAGCTCACCACAGGGAAACACCGGGGAGCTGTTTTTT	CASSPQGNTGELFF
TRBV6-5	-	-	TRBJ1-5	TGTGCCAGCAGCCGTCTTTCCCTGGGAGGTCAGCCCCAGCATTTT	CASSRLSLGGQPQHF
TRBV5-5	few	TRBD1	TRBJ1-3	TGTGCCAGCAGTTGGACAGGAGGTATTGGAAACACCATATATTTT	CASSWTGGIGNTIYF
TRBV6-2/TRBV6-3	-	-	TRBJ2-3	TGTGCCAGCAGTTACGAGGCCCTAGGGGGAGATACGCAGTATTTT	CASSYEALGGDTQYF